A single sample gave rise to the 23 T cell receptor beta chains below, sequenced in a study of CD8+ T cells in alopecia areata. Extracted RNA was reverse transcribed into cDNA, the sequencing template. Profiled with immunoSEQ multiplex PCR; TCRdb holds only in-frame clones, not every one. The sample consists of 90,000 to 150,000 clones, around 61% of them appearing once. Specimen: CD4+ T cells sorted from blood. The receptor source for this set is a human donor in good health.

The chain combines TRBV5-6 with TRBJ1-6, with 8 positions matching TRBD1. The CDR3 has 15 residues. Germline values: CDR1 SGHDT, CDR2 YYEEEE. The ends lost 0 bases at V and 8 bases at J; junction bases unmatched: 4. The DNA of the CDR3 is TGTGCCAGCAGCTTGGAGGACAGGGTATATTCACCCCTCCACTTT. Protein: CASSLEDRVYSPLHF.

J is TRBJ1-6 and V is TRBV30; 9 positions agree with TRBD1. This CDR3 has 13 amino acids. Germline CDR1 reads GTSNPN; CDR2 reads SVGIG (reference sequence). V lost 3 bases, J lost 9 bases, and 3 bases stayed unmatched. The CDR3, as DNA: TGTGCCTGGAGGGGGGACAGGGTTTCACCCCTCCACTTT. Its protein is CAWRGDRVSPLHF.

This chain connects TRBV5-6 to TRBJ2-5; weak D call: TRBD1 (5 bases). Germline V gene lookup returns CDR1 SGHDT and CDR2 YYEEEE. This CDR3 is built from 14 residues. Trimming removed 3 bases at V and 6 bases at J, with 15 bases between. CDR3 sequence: CASSYGPGKQTQYF. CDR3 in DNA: TGTGCCAGCAGCTACGGGCCAGGGAAACAGACCCAGTACTTC.

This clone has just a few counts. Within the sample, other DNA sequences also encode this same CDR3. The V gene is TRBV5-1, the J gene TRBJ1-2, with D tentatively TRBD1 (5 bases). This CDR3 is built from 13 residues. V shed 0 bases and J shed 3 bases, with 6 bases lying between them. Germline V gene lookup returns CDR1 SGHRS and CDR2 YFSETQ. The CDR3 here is CASSLGGDYGYTF. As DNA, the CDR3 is TGCGCCAGCAGCTTGGGAGGGGACTATGGCTACACCTTC.

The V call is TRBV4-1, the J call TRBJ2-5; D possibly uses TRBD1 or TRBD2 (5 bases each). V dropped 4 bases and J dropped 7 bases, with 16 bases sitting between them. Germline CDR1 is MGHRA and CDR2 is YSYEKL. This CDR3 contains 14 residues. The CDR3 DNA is TGCGCCAGCAGCCCCGAGGGCCCCGGGACGACCCAGTACTTC. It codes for CASSPEGPGTTQYF.

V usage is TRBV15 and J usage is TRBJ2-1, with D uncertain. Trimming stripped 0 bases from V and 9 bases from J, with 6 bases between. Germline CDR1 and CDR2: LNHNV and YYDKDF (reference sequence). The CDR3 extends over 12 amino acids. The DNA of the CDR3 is TGTGCCACCAGCAGAGATCGTGGTGAGCAGTTCTTC. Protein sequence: CATSRDRGEQFF.

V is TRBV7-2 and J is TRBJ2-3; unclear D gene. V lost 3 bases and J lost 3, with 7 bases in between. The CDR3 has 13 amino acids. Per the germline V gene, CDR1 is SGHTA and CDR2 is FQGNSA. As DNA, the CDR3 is TGTGCCAGCAGCTTGATAGTAACAGATACGCAGTATTTT. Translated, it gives CASSLIVTDTQYF.

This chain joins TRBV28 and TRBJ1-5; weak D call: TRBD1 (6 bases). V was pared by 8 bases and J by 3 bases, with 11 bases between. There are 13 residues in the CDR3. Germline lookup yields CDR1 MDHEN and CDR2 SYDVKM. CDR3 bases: TGTGCCAGCGGACAGTCCTTCAATCAGCCCCAGCATTTT. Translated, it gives CASGQSFNQPQHF.

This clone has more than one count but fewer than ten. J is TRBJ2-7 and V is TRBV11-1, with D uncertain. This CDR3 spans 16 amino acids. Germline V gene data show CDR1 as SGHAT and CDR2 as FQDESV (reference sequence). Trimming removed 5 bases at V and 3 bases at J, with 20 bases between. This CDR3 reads CASSPRVYTQSYEQYF. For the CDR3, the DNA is TGTGCCAGCAGCCCCCGCGTCTACACTCAAAGCTACGAGCAGTACTTC.

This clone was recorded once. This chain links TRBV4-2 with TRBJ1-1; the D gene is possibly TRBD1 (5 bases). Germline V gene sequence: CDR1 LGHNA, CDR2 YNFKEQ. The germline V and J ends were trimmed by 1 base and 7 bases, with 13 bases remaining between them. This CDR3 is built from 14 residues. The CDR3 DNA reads TGTGCCAGCAGCCAAGGGGGCGACAGACTTGAAGCTTTCTTT. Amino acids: CASSQGGDRLEAFF.

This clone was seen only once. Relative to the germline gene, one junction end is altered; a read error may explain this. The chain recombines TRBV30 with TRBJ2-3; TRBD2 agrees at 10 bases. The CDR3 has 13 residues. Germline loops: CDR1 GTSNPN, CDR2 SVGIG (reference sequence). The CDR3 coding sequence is TGTGCCTGGAGGAGCCCTGAGCGGGGGGGCCCGCATTTT. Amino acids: CAWRSPERGGPHF.

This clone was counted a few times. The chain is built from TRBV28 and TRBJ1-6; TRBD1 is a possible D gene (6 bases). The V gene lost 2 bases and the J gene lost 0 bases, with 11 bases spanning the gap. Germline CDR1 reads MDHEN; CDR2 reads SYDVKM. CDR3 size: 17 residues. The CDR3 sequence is CASSLGTGSSYNSPLHF. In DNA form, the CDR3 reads TGTGCCAGCAGTTTAGGTACAGGGAGCTCCTATAATTCACCCCTCCACTTT.

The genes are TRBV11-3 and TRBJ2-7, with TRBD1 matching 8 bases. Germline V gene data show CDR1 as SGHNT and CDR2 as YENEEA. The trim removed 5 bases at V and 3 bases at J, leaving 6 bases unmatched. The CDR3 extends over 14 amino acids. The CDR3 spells CASSLSGTGYEQYF. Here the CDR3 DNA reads TGTGCCAGCAGCCTTTCCGGGACAGGCTACGAGCAGTACTTC.

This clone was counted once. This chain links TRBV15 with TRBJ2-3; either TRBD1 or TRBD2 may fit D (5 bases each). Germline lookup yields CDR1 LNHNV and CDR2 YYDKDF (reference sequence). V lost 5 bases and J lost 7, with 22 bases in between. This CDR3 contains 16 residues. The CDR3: CATSLRERGRGHTQYF. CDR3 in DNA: TGTGCCACCAGCCTACGGGAACGGGGCCGCGGACATACGCAGTATTTT.

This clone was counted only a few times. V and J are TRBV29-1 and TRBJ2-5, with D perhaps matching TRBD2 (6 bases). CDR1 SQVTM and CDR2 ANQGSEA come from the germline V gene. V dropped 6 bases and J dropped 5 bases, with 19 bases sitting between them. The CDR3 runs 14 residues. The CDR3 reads CSVRMGSGGETQYF. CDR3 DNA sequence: TGCAGCGTCCGGATGGGATCTGGGGGGGAGACCCAGTACTTC.

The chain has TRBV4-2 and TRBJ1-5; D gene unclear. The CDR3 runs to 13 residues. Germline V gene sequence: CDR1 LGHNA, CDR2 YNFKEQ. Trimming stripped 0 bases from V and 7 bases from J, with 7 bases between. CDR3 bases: TGTGCCAGCAGCCAAGATCTTAAACAGCCCCAGCATTTT. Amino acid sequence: CASSQDLKQPQHF.

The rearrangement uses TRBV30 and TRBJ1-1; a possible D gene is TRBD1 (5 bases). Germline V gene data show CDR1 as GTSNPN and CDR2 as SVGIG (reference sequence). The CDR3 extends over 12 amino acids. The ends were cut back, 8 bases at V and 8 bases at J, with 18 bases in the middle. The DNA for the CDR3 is TGTGCCGGCTGGGGGATTTGGCGGGAAGCTTTCTTT. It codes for CAGWGIWREAFF.

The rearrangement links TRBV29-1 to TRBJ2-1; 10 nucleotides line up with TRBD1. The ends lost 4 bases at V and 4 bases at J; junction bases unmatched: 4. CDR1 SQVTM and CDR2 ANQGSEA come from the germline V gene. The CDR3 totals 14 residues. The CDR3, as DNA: TGCAGCGTTGTGGGGACAGGGGTTTACAATGAGCAGTTCTTC. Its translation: CSVVGTGVYNEQFF.

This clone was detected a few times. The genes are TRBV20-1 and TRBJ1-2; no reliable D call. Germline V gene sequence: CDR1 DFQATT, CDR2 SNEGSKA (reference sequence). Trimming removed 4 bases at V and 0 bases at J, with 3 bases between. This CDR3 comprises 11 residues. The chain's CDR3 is CSATSNYGYTF. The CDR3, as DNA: TGCAGTGCTACATCTAACTATGGCTACACCTTC.

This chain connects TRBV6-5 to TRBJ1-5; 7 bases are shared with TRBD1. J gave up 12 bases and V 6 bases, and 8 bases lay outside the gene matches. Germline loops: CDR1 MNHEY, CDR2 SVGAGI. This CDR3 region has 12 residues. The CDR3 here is CASRSKGAVQHF. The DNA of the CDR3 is TGTGCCAGCAGATCTAAGGGGGCGGTCCAGCATTTT.

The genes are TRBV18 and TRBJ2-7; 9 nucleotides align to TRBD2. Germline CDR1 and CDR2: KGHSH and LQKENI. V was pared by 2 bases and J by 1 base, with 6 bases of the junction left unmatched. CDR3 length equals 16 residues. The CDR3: CASSPNAAGGSYEQYF. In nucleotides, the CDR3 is TGTGCCAGCTCACCAAATGCGGCGGGGGGGTCCTACGAGCAGTACTTC.

CDR3 DNA sequence: TGTGCCACTCCCGGAGGACAGGGGCGGATCACCGGGGAGCTGTTTTTT. It encodes CATPGGQGRITGELFF. The chain employs TRBV7-2 and TRBJ2-2, with 9 bases aligning to TRBD1. CDR1 is SGHTA and CDR2 is FQGNSA in the germline V gene. There are 16 residues in the CDR3. V lost 10 bases to trimming and J lost 4 bases; unmatched junction nucleotides: 13.

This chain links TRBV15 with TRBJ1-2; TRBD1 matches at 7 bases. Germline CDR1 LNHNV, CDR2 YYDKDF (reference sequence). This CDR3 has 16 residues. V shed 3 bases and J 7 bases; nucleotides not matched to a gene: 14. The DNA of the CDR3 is TGTGCCACCAGCAGTGCGACAGGGTACCGTCAGGGTGGCTACACCTTC. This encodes CATSSATGYRQGGYTF.